A selection of T cell receptor beta chains follows, all from one sample in a study of cytomegalovirus exposure and HLA in healthy donors. Assay: immunoSEQ multiplex PCR; the TCRdb copy retains only in-frame clones and omits some. The repertoire holds 55,000 to 85,000 clones, around 78% seen once, with 7.8% in the top ten. The material sequenced was PBMCs. The receptors here all came from a man between 18 and 35 years old in good health and CMV-seropositive. CDR3s leave out the opening cysteine and the closing phenylalanine or tryptophan. The order of the fields is D gene, J gene, V gene, CDR3 protein. A D gene is named only where the DNA matches it firmly.

TRBD2	TRBJ2-1	TRBV5-1	ASSPTLAGGSYNEQF
TRBD1	TRBJ1-1	TRBV7-8	ASSPRTGLNTEAF
TRBD1	TRBJ1-2	TRBV2	ASRDTGTVYGYT
TRBD2	TRBJ2-1	TRBV11-2	ASSPTAGGGGEQF
TRBD2	TRBJ2-5	TRBV9	AGSAGGRTQY
TRBD2	TRBJ2-7	TRBV18	ASSPTSGGANYEQY
TRBD2	TRBJ2-5	TRBV6-6	ASSPLAGGPGETQY
NA	TRBJ2-1	TRBV18	ASSPYPGANEQF
NA	TRBJ2-7	TRBV29-1	SVEDGRGGSGEQY
TRBD1	TRBJ2-7	TRBV25-1	ASSESGTGAYEQY
TRBD2	TRBJ2-1	TRBV7-9	ASSSGLVGNEQF
TRBD2	TRBJ2-5	TRBV25-1	ASSEYGGMETQY
TRBD1	TRBJ2-2	TRBV7-3	ASSSRQGAGELF
TRBD2	TRBJ2-5	TRBV30	AWSSMGGETQY
NA	TRBJ1-1	TRBV29-1	SVVLGGNTEAF
TRBD1	TRBJ2-1	TRBV4-2	ASSQDGTDYNEQF
NA	TRBJ1-1	TRBV13	ASVQIQGMNTEAF
TRBD1	TRBJ1-4	TRBV13	ASSTAGTVNEKLF
TRBD1	TRBJ1-2	TRBV6-1	ANYRGNYGYT
NA	TRBJ2-7	TRBV6-5	ASSYLYEQY
NA	TRBJ2-7	TRBV5-6	ASSFGNYEQY
TRBD2	TRBJ2-7	TRBV4-1	ASSQEGGLSPDEQY
TRBD1	TRBJ1-5	TRBV30	AWRGQGAGQPQH
NA	TRBJ1-1	TRBV30	AWSPGPDTGEAF
NA	TRBJ1-2	TRBV29-1	SEGRDPPT
NA	TRBJ1-2	TRBV10-3	AISETGQGYT
NA	TRBJ1-1	TRBV4-1	ASSQTGGGTEAF
TRBD1	TRBJ2-1	TRBV10-1	ASSGQGPSDNEQF
TRBD1	TRBJ1-1	TRBV6-5	ASSTDRGVITEAF
NA	TRBJ2-3	TRBV9	ASSTEGATSDTQY
TRBD2	TRBJ2-3	TRBV10-3	AIGLAGKGTDTQY
TRBD1	TRBJ2-7	TRBV18	ASSPPQGAADEQY
TRBD1	TRBJ1-5	TRBV6-5	ASSLQGARNQPQH
TRBD2	TRBJ2-1	TRBV4-1	ASSLDGRLYNEQF
NA	TRBJ1-1	TRBV6-1	ASYLTGPNTEAF
NA	TRBJ2-6	TRBV5-1	ASSLGQAGANVLT
TRBD1	TRBJ1-3	TRBV5-1	ASSSGQEGNTIY
TRBD1	TRBJ1-1	TRBV7-8	ASSQVGQSLLNTEAF
NA	TRBJ1-6	TRBV9	ASSVNRGNNSPLH
NA	TRBJ1-2	TRBV30	AWNPGAGLGYT
TRBD1	TRBJ2-5	TRBV9	ASSAGGGSQETQY
TRBD1	TRBJ1-5	TRBV18	ASSTGTGINQPQH
TRBD1	TRBJ1-4	TRBV6-1	ASSSGQSNEKLF
NA	TRBJ2-7	TRBV6-1	ASTLSSYEQY
NA	TRBJ1-1	TRBV30	AWSKTPNTEAF
NA	TRBJ1-3	TRBV2	ASSLVTSGNTIY
TRBD1	TRBJ1-2	TRBV11-2	ASSFRDSYGYT
NA	TRBJ1-1	TRBV6-6	ASSTANTEAF
TRBD1	TRBJ1-2	TRBV6-1	ASSGRQGDLHGYT
TRBD2	TRBJ2-7	TRBV29-1	SVEESGREVGTYEQY